This T cell receptor beta chain was found in a study of T cell responses to AZD1222 COVID-19 vaccine. General study findings and limits: Donors were chiefly white British, with a greater number of females, and clonal diversity was perhaps underestimated. Only after the peak T cell response were repertoires sampled. Dominant at 160-218 and 743-854, vaccine-associated CD4 TCRs also spanned spike.

Data came from immunoSEQ multiplex PCR; TCRdb stores just in-frame clones and leaves some out. The table has more than 75,000 clones, about 91% seen once. Details on this clone: Its antigen is currently unknown.

The V segment lost 3 bases and the J segment 4 bases; nucleotides outside the gene matches: 11. Germline V gives CDR1 SGDLS, CDR2 YYNGEE. This CDR3 has 16 amino acids. The chain couples TRBV9 to TRBJ2-5; 8 nucleotides match TRBD1. The sequencing used peripheral blood, collected on day 0 of AZD1222 vaccination. The TCR was taken from an adult in good health. The CDR3 protein is CASSAAWQGAGETQYF. Written as DNA, the CDR3 is TGTGCCAGCAGCGCTGCGTGGCAGGGGGCCGGAGAGACCCAGTACTTC.